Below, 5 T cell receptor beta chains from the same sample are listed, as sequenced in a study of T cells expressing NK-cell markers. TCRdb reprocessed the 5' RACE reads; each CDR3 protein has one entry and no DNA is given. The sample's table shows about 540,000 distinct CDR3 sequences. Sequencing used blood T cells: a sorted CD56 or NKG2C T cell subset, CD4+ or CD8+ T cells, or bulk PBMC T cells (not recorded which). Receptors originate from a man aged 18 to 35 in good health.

CDR3 region: CASLRRVHEKLFF. The chain uses TRBV12-3 or TRBV12-4 and TRBJ1-4. This CDR3 has 13 amino acids.

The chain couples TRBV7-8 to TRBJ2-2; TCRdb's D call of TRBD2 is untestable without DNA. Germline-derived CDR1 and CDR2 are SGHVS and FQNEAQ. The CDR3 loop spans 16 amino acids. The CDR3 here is CASNKRGLAGEKELFF. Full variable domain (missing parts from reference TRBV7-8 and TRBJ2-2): GAGVSQSPRYKVAKRGQDVALRCDPISGHVSLFWYQQALGQGPEFLTYFQNEAQLDKSGLPSDRFFAERPEGSVSTLKIQRTQQEDSAVYLCASNKRGLAGEKELFFGEGSRLTVL.

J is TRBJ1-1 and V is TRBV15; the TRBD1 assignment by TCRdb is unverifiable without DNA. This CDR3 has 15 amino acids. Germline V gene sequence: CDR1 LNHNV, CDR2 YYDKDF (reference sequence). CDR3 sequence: CATRLGQSQNTEAFF. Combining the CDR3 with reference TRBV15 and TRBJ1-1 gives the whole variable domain DAMVIQNPRYQVTQFGKPVTLSCSQTLNHNVMYWYQQKSSQAPKLLFHYYDKDFNNEADTPDNFQSRRPNTSFCFLDIRSPGLGDTAMYLCATRLGQSQNTEAFFGQGTRLTVV.

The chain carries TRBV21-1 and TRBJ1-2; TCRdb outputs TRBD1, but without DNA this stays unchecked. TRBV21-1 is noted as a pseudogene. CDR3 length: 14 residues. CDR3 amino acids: CASSKDTGPYGYTF.

CDR3 in amino acids: CASSVVSGSYNEQFF. The V gene is TRBV9, the J gene TRBJ2-1; TCRdb calls TRBD2, which cannot be checked without DNA. The CDR3 is made up of 15 amino acids. Germline V gene data show CDR1 as SGDLS and CDR2 as YYNGEE.